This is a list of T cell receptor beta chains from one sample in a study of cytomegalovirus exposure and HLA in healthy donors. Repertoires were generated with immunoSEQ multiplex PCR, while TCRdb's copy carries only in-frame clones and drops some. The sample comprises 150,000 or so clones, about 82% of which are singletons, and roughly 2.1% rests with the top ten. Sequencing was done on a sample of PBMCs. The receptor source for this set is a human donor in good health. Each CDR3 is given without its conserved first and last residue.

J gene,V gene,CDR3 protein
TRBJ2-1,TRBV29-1,SVYHIDRADLPPNEQF
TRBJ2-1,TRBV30,AWSVPTGSYNEQF
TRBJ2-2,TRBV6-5,ASSYAGSGSTGELF
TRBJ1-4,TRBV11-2,ASSSYRDISEKLF
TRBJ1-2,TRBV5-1,ASSLGQLVLYGYT
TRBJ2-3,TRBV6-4,ASSPGLAGPGAQY
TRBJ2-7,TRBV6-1,ASSLLAGGYEQY
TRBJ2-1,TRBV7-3,ASSLSGYSYNEQF
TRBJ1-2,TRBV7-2,ASSLGFREGYGYT
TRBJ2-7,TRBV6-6,ASSPRQGSDEQY
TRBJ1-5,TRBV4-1,ASSQLQGNQPQH
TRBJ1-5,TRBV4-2,ASSQALGWLEPQH
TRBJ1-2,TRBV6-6,ASSTQQGVLGGYT
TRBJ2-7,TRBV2,ASSPTGTVREQY
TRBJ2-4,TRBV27,ASSSLGLAGRNIQY
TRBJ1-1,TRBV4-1,ASSQTGTGAFSTEAF
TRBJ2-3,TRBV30,AWSAGTGLTDTQY
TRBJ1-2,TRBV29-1,SVEPGAKYYGYT
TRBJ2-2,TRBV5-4,ASSFRLAGATGELF
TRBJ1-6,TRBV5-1,ASSHKVTGLNNSPLH
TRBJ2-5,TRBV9,ASSVNAAETQY
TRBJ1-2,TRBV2,ASRKGQVAYGYT
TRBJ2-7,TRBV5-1,ASSLAGQGVGYEQY
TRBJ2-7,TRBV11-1,ASSLEGAPYEQY
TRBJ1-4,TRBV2,ASRMTGSSEKLF
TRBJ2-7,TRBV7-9,ASSFPGLAGGKSYEQY
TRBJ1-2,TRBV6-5,ATAVRGGGYGYT
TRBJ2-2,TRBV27,ASSWTAGELF
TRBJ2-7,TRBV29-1,SVAVEYEQY
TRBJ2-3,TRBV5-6,ASSYRTGGGTDTQY
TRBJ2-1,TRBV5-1,ASSGTSVSYNEQF
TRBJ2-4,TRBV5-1,ASSLASGGAKNIQY
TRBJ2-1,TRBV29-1,SVEDATSGRALEF
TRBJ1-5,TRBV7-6,ASSLNRGDKSNQPQH
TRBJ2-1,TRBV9,ASTAGLADPSSYNEQF
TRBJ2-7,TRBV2,ASSVNGGSYEQY
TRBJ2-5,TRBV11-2,ASSLGEQGELQETQY
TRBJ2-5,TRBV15,ATSKPQLAEETQY